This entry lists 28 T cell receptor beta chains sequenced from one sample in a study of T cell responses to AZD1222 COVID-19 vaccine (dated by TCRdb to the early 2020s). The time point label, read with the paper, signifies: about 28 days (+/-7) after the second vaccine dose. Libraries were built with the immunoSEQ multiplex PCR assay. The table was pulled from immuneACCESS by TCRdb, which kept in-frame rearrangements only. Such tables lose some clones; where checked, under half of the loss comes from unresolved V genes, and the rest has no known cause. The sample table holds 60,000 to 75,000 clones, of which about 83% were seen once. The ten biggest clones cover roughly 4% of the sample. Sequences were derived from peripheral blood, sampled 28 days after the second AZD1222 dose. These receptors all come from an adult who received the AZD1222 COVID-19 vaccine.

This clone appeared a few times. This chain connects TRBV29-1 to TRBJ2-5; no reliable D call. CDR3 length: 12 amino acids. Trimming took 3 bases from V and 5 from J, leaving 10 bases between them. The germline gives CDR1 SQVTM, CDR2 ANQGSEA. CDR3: CSVDGVDETQYF. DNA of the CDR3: TGCAGCGTTGACGGAGTGGATGAGACCCAGTACTTC.

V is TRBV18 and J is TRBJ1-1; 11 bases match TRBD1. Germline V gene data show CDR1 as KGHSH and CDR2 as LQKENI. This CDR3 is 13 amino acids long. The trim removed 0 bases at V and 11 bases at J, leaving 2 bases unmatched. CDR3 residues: CASSPPGQGVAFF. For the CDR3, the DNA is TGTGCCAGCTCACCACCGGGACAGGGGGTGGCTTTCTTT. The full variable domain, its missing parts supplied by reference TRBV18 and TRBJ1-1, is NAGVMQNPRHLVRRRGQEARLRCSPMKGHSHVYWYRQLPEEGLKFMVYLQKENIIDESGMPKERFSAEFPKEGPSILRIQQVVRGDSAAYFCASSPPGQGVAFFGQGTRLTVV.

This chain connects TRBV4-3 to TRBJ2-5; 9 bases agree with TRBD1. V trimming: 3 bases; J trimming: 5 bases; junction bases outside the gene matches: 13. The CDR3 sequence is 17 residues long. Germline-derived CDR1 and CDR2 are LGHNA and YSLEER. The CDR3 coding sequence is TGCGCCAGCAGCCAGAACTGGGACAGGGCATATTTCGAGACCCAGTACTTC. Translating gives CASSQNWDRAYFETQYF.

Here the CDR3 reads CASTRDRANYGYTF. The CDR3 DNA is TGTGCCAGTACCCGGGACAGAGCTAACTATGGCTACACCTTC. This chain joins TRBV19 and TRBJ1-2; 7 bases fit TRBD1. Germline V gene sequence: CDR1 LNHDA, CDR2 SQIVND (reference sequence). Unmatched junction bases numbered 5, after V lost 7 bases and J lost 0 bases. The CDR3 contains 14 residues.

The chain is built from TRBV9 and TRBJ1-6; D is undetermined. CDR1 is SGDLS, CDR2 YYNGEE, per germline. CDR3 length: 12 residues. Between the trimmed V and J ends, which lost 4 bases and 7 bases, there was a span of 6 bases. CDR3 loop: CASSRENSPLHF. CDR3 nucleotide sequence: TGTGCCAGCAGCCGGGAGAATTCACCCCTCCACTTT.

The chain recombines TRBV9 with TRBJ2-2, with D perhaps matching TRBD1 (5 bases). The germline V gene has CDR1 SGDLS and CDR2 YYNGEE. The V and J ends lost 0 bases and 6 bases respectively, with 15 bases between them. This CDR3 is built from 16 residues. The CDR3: CASSVGVMEGAGELFF. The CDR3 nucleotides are TGTGCCAGCAGCGTAGGTGTAATGGAAGGGGCCGGGGAGCTGTTTTTT.

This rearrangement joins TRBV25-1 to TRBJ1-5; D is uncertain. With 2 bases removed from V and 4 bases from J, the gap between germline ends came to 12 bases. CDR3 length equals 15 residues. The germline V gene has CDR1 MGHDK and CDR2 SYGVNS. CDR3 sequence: CASSEPEPINQPQHF. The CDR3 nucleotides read TGTGCCAGCAGTGAACCTGAACCGATAAATCAGCCCCAGCATTTT.

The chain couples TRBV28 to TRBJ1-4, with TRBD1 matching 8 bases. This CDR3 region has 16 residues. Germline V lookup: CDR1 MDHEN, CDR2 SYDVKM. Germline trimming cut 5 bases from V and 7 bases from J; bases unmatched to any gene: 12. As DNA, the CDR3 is TGTGCCAGCAGTGTCCAAACCGGGACAGGACTTGAAAAACTGTTTTTT. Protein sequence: CASSVQTGTGLEKLFF.

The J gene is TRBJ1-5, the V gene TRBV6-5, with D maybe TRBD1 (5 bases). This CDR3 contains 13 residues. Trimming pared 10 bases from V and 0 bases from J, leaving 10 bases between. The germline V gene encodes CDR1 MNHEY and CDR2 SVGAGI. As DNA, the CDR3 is TGTGCCACGACGACAGTTAGCAATCAGCCCCAGCATTTT. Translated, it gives CATTTVSNQPQHF.

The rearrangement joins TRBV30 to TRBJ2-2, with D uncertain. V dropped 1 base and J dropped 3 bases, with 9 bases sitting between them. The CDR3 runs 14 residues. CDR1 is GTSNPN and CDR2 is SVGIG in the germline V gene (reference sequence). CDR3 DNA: TGTGCCTGGAGTGACCCCGGGTACACCGGGGAGCTGTTTTTT. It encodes CAWSDPGYTGELFF. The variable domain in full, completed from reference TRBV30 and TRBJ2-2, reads SQTIHQWPATLVQPVGSPLSLECTVEGTSNPNLYWYRQAAGRGLQLLFYSVGIGQISSEVPQNLSASRPQDRQFILSSKKLLLSDSGFYLCAWSDPGYTGELFFGEGSRLTVL.

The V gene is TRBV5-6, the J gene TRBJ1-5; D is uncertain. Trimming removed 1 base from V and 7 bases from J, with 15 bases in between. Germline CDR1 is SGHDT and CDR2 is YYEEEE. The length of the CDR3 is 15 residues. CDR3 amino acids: CASSLFAPPSQPQHF. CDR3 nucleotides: TGTGCCAGCAGCTTGTTCGCCCCACCCAGCCAGCCCCAGCATTTT.

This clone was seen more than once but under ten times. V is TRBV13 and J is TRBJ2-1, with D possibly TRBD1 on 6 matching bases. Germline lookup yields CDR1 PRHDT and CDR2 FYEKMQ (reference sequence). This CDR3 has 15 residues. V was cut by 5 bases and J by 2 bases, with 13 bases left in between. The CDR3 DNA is TGTGCCAGCAGCACCAGGGACACCGCCTACAATGAGCAGTTCTTC. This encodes CASSTRDTAYNEQFF.

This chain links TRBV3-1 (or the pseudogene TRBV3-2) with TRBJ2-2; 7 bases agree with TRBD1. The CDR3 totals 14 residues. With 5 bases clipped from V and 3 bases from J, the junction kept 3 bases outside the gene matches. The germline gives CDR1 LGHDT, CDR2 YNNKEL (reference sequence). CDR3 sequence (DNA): TGTGCCAGCAGCACAACAGGGGACACCGGGGAGCTGTTTTTT. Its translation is CASSTTGDTGELFF.

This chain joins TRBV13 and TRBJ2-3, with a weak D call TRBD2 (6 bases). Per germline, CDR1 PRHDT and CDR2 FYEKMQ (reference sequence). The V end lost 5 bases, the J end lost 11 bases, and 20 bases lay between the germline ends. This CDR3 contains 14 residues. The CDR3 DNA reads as TGTGCCAGCAGCGCTGGGACTCCCCCCCGGGGGCAGTATTTT. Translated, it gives CASSAGTPPRGQYF.

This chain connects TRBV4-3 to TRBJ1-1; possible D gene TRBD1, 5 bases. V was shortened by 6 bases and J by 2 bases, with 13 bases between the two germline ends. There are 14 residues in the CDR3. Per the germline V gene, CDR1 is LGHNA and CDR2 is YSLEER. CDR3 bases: TGCGCCAGCAGGAGGCAGGGAAGAAACACTGAAGCTTTCTTT. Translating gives CASRRQGRNTEAFF.

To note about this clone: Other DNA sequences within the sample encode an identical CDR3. The CDR3 loop reads CASSLEGGRTEAFF. The CDR3 nucleotides are TGTGCCAGCAGCTTGGAAGGGGGCAGGACTGAAGCTTTCTTT. The rearrangement joins TRBV5-5 to TRBJ1-1; 7 bases are shared with TRBD1. CDR3 length: 14 amino acids. The J segment lost 5 bases and the V segment lost 0 bases, leaving 4 bases of the junction unmatched. The V gene's germline CDR1 is SGHKS and CDR2 YYEKEE (reference sequence).

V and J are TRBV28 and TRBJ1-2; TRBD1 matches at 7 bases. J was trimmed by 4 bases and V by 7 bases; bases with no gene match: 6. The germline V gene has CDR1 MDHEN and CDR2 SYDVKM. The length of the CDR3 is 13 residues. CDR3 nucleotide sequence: TGTGCCAGCAACCGGGACAGTCTCTATGGCTACACCTTC. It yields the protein CASNRDSLYGYTF.

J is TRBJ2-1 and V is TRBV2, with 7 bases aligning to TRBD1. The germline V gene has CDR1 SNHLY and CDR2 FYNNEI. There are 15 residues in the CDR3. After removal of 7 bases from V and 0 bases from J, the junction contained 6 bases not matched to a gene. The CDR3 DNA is TGTGCCAGCAAATTCCGGGACAGCTCCTACAATGAGCAGTTCTTC. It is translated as CASKFRDSSYNEQFF.

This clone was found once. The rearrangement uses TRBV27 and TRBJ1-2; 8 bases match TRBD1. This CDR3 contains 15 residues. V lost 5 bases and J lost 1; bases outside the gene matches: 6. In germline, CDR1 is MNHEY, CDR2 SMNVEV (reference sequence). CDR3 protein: CASSPSTGGNYGYTF. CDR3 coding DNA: TGTGCCAGCAGTCCCTCCACAGGGGGTAACTATGGCTACACCTTC.

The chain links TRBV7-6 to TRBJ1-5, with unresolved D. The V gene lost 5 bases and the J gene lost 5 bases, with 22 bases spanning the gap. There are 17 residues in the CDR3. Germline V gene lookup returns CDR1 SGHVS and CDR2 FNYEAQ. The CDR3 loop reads CASSTNGGGRGDQPQHF. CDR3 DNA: TGTGCCAGCAGCACTAATGGAGGTGGGCGCGGGGATCAGCCCCAGCATTTT.

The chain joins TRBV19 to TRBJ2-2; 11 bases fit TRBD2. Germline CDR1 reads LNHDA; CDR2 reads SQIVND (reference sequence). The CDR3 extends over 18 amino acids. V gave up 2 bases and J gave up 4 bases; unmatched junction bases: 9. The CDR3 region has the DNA TGTGCCAGTAGTATATGGGCTAGCGGGGGGTATTTCACCGGGGAGCTGTTTTTT. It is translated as CASSIWASGGYFTGELFF.

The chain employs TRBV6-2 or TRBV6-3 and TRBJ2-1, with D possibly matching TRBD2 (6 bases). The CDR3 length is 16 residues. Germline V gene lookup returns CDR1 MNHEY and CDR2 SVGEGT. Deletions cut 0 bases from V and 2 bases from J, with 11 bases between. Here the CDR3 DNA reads TGTGCCAGCAGTTACTCAGCTAGCGAGGCCTACAATGAGCAGTTCTTC. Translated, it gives CASSYSASEAYNEQFF.

The CDR3 loop reads CASSLRTDYEQYF. Written as DNA, the CDR3 is TGTGCCAGCAGCTTGCGGACAGACTACGAGCAGTACTTC. V is TRBV7-9 and J is TRBJ2-7, with TRBD1 as a possible D gene (6 bases). V shed 3 bases and J shed 3 bases, with 9 bases lying between them. CDR1 is SEHNR and CDR2 is FQNEAQ in the germline V gene (reference sequence). The CDR3 length is 13 residues.

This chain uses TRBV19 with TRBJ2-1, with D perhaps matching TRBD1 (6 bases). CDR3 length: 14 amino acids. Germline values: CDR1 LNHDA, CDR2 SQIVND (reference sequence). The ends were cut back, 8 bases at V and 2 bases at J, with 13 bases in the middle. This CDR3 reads CASSLGGPYNEQFF. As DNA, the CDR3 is TGTGCCAGTTCTCTTGGGGGCCCCTACAATGAGCAGTTCTTC.

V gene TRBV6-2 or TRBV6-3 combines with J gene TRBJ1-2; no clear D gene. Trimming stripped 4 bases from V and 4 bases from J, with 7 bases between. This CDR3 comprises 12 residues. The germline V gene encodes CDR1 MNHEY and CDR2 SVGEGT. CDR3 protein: CASSWEAYGYTF. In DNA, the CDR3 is TGTGCCAGCAGTTGGGAGGCCTATGGCTACACCTTC.

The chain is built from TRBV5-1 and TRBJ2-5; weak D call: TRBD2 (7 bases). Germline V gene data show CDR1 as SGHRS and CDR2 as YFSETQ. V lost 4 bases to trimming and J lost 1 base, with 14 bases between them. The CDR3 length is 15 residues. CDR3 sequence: CASSPSAGAQETQYF. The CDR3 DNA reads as TGCGCCAGCAGCCCGAGTGCGGGGGCCCAAGAGACCCAGTACTTC.

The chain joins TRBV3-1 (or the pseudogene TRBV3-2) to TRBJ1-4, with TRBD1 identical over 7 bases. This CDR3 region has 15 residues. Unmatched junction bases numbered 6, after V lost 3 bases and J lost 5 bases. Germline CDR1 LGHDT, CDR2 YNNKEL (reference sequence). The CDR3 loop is CASSQATGRNEKLFF. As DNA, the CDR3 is TGTGCCAGCAGCCAGGCGACAGGGAGGAATGAAAAACTGTTTTTT.

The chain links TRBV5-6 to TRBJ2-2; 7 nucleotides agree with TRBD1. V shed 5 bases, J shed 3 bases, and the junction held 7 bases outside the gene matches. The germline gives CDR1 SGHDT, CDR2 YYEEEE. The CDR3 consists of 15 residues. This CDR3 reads CASSGDSGYTGELFF. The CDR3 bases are TGTGCCAGCAGTGGGGACAGTGGGTACACCGGGGAGCTGTTTTTT.